The T cell receptor (beta chain) described here comes from a study of response to subunit inactivated influenza vaccine. General study findings and limits: Seasonal influenza vaccination, on each occasion, was suggested by the authors to recruit few new T cells.

As concerns this clonotype: Its target is not known.

TCRdb fed the RT-PCR reads into MiXCR, producing one record per CDR3 protein. The sample has roughly 650,000 distinct CDR3 sequences; roughly 15% are singletons. Sequenced material: PBMCs from blood, taken approximately 15 days before vaccination. This TCR derives from a middle-aged man who received an inactivated influenza vaccine.

CDR3 sequence (DNA): TGTGCCAGCAGTTACCTCGGGAATGGAAACACCATATATTTT. Translating it yields CASSYLGNGNTIYF. The chain employs TRBV6-5 and TRBJ1-3, with unresolved D. The CDR3 has 14 residues. Trimming took 2 bases from V and 3 from J, leaving 8 bases between them. CDR1 is MNHEY and CDR2 is SVGAGI in the germline V gene.